This T cell receptor beta chain was sequenced for a study of T cells in Graves' hyperthyroidism and ophthalmopathy. RNA transcripts served as the template for amplifying TCR beta CDR3 regions. HTBI primers were the set used in a first-round RT-PCR of the TCR CDR3. Using its own MiXCR run on the multiplex PCR reads, TCRdb lists one record per CDR3 protein. The sample consists of 300,000 to 450,000 distinct CDR3 sequences, about 15% of them appearing once. The V and J ends lost 1 base and 7 bases, in that order; junction bases with no gene match: 9. The germline V gene has CDR1 DFQATT and CDR2 SNEGSKA (reference sequence). The CDR3 is 16 residues long. Preceding any ophthalmopathy symptoms, the blood sample dates from first hyperthyroidism diagnosis.

This chain joins TRBV20-1 and TRBJ2-2; 10 bases are shared with TRBD2. This TCR was sampled from a young woman with Graves' hyperthyroidism that later progressed to Graves' ophthalmopathy. The material sequenced was blood. CDR3 residues: CSARVGAGGPVGELFF. Written as DNA, the CDR3 is TGCAGTGCTAGAGTCGGAGCGGGAGGGCCGGTCGGGGAGCTGTTTTTT.